This T cell receptor beta chain is drawn from a study of OX40 agonist ivuxolimab in advanced cancers. Study results and limitations: Average numbers of expanded clones were greater in CD8+ T cells than in CD4+. Clonal expansion was seen in CD4+ and CD8+ blood T cells by week 6 at 0.1 to 3.0 mg/kg.

With respect to this clone: Antigen unknown.

TCRdb keeps only in-frame clones here, not all; method: immunoSEQ multiplex PCR. The profile covers fewer than 90,000 clones, with 85% to 90% appearing a single time and 0.19% taken by the ten largest. The material was CD4+ or CD8+ T cells sorted from blood, obtained in a trial of the OX40 agonist ivuxolimab. The receptor comes from an adult with an advanced solid tumor such as melanoma, head and neck, liver or kidney cancer.

The CDR3 protein is CASSYWRGGYTF. The CDR3, as DNA: TGTGCCAGCAGTTACTGGCGGGGAGGCTACACCTTC. This chain joins TRBV6-5 and TRBJ1-2; D ambiguous. Deletions cut 1 base from V and 8 bases from J, with 8 bases between. This CDR3 contains 12 residues. Germline values: CDR1 MNHEY, CDR2 SVGAGI.